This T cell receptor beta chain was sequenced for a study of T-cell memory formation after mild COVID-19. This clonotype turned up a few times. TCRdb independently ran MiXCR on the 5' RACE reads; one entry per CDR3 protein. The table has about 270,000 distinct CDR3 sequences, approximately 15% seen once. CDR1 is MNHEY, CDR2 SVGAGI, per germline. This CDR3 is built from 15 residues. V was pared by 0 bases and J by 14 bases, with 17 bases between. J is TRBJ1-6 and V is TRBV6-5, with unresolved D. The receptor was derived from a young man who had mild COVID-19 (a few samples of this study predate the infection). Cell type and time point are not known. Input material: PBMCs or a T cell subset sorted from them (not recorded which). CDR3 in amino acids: CASSYSTFEGLTLHF. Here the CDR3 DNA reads TGTGCCAGCAGTTACTCGACTTTTGAGGGTTTAACCCTCCACTTT.